These T cell receptor beta chains were read from a single sample in a study of cytomegalovirus exposure and HLA in healthy donors. Profiled with immunoSEQ multiplex PCR; TCRdb holds only in-frame clones, not every one. The table lists tens of thousands of clones, roughly 85% of them singletons. Sequenced input: PBMCs. Receptors originate from a woman aged 18 to 35 in good health and CMV-seronegative. Each CDR3 is given without its conserved first and last residue. The order of the fields is V gene, J gene, CDR3 protein.

TRBV19	TRBJ2-3	ASRAGLAGTDTQY
TRBV5-1	TRBJ1-6	ASSLGGGHGSPLH
TRBV5-1	TRBJ2-3	ASSLDGLAGRYDPQY
TRBV30	TRBJ1-4	AYYRDRNEKLF
TRBV6-6	TRBJ2-7	ASSLMGAGDEQY
TRBV7-9	TRBJ2-1	ASSLDGRVHEQF
TRBV4-2	TRBJ1-2	ASSQDKSRGYGYT
TRBV19	TRBJ1-1	ASSPREGSTEAF
TRBV21-1	TRBJ2-4	ASSELDRGQVEAKNIQY
TRBV19	TRBJ2-1	ASSMRELDNEQF
TRBV7-8	TRBJ1-4	ASSSQQLFNEKLF
TRBV9	TRBJ1-2	ASSTQTEVFYGYT
TRBV6-1	TRBJ2-7	AHRGGYEQY
TRBV27	TRBJ1-3	ASSQGISGNTIY
TRBV18	TRBJ1-2	ASSPGQIHYGYT
TRBV28	.	ASRGGGTSYEQY
TRBV19	TRBJ2-3	ASRVERGSTDTQY
TRBV9	TRBJ1-1	ASSAYPDSPRNTEAF
TRBV14	TRBJ2-5	AGSPWGGTMTQY
TRBV10-3	.	ATTIKKDTYEQY
TRBV10-2	TRBJ2-1	ASSETGSYNEQF
TRBV6-6	TRBJ2-2	AMIRTDSLNTGELF
TRBV9	TRBJ2-5	ASSPDGGRVWETQY
TRBV10-3	TRBJ2-3	AISESEAGADTQY
TRBV5-1	TRBJ1-2	ASSTLGTGGNGYT
TRBV9	TRBJ2-3	ASSPLRSSTDTQY
TRBV30	TRBJ1-2	AWTGTGGSRGYT
TRBV6-5	TRBJ1-1	ASSYYPMNTEAF
TRBV27	TRBJ1-2	ASSYVSNYGYT
TRBV5-1	TRBJ2-1	ASSSQGYSYNEQF
TRBV11-3	TRBJ2-2	ASSLDLGLAGVKNTGELF
TRBV19	TRBJ1-1	ASSIDSDRNTEAF
TRBV12-5	TRBJ1-1	ASAPDKRNTEAF
TRBV27	TRBJ1-5	ASSFTGNQPQH
TRBV6-1	TRBJ2-2	ASTPQGRTGELF
TRBV5-1	TRBJ2-5	ASSPHPRASPSRQETQY
TRBV5-1	TRBJ2-7	ASSLDSVYEQY